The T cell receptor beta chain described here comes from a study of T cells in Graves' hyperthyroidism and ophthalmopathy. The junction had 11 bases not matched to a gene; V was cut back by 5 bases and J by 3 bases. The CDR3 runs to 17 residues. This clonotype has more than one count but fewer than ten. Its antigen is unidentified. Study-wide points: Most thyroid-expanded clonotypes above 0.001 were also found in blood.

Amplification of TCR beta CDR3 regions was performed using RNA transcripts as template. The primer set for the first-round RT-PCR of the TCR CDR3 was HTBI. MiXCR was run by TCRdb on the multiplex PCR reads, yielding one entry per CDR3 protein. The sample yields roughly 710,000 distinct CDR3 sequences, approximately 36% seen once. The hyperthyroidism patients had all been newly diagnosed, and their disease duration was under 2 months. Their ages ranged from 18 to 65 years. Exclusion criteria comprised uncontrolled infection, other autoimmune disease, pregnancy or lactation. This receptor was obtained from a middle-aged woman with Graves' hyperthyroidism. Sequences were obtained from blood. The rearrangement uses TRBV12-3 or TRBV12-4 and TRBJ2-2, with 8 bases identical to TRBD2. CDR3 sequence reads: CASSPPSGSLDTGELFF. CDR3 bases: TGTGCCAGCAGTCCCCCCAGCGGGAGTCTTGACACCGGGGAGCTGTTTTTT.